Each of the 5 T cell receptor beta chains below was sequenced from the same sample in a study of blood T cells in healthy people across ages. Combining a sample-barcoded 5' primer with a J-beta primer mix, a second PCR ran for about 6 to 11 cycles. TCRdb used MiXCR to reprocess the 5' RACE reads, holding one entry per CDR3 protein. In the table there are roughly 1,000,000 distinct CDR3 sequences, around 27% of which are singletons. The data were also submitted as part of a second study, on T cells of mothers and their children.

Sequencing input: blood. The receptors stem from a girl aged 2 to 9 in good health.

This clonotype showed up just once. The chain uses TRBV3-1 and TRBJ2-5; TRBD2 might be the D (6 bases). CDR3 length: 16 residues. Between the trimmed V and J ends, which lost 1 base and 3 bases, there was a span of 15 bases. The germline V gene encodes CDR1 LGHDT and CDR2 YNNKEL (reference sequence). CDR3 sequence: CASSQGLRGSEETQYF. The CDR3 coding sequence is TGTGCCAGCAGCCAAGGATTGCGGGGTTCAGAAGAGACCCAGTACTTC.

The chain recombines TRBV28 with TRBJ1-6, with D perhaps matching TRBD1 (6 bases). The CDR3 contains 12 residues. Trimming took 8 bases from V and 8 from J, leaving 10 bases between them. Germline V CDR1 and CDR2: MDHEN, SYDVKM. This CDR3 reads CASGGLYSPLHF. CDR3 DNA: TGTGCCAGCGGGGGGCTCTATTCACCCCTCCACTTT.

This clonotype was observed a single time. The V call is TRBV20-1, the J call TRBJ2-5, with a weak D call TRBD2 (5 bases). Trimming shortened V by 6 bases and J by 1 base, and 15 bases separated the two germline ends. The CDR3 has 14 amino acids. The V gene's germline CDR1 is DFQATT and CDR2 SNEGSKA (reference sequence). The CDR3: CSADVGGSQETQYF. Here the CDR3 DNA reads TGCAGTGCGGACGTCGGAGGTTCCCAAGAGACCCAGTACTTC.

This clonotype was observed many times. The J gene is TRBJ2-7, the V gene TRBV9, with no clear D. V dropped 0 bases and J dropped 1 base, with 11 bases sitting between them. Germline values: CDR1 SGDLS, CDR2 YYNGEE. The CDR3 runs 15 residues. CDR3 in amino acids: CASSVGETESYEQYF. The CDR3 nucleotides read TGTGCCAGCAGCGTAGGTGAGACTGAATCCTACGAGCAGTACTTC.

This clonotype was recorded a few times. The chain combines TRBV2 with TRBJ2-1, with D maybe TRBD2 (6 bases). In germline, CDR1 is SNHLY, CDR2 FYNNEI. The CDR3 is made up of 15 amino acids. The ends were cut back, 8 bases at V and 1 base at J, with 15 bases in the middle. The CDR3 region has the DNA TGTGCCAGCCGGGTTGGCGGGATGTCCTACAATGAGCAGTTCTTC. Translating it yields CASRVGGMSYNEQFF.